This T cell receptor beta chain is from a study of control samples from healthy donors and cancer patients. Some clones are missing from TCRdb's copy, which holds only in-frame ones; the method was immunoSEQ multiplex PCR. The table records tens of thousands of clones, about 88% of them present only once. The CDR3 spans 15 residues. The junction had 3 bases not matched to a gene; V was cut back by 3 bases and J by 1 base. Germline V gene sequence: CDR1 MRHNA, CDR2 SNTAGT. This clone was recorded a few times. The chain recombines TRBV6-4 with TRBJ2-3; TRBD1 matches at 8 bases. The TCR comes from a woman aged 45-65 years in good health. The sequenced material came from blood. CDR3 amino acids: CASSEGGQGTDTQYF. The CDR3 nucleotides are TGTGCCAGCAGTGAGGGGGGACAGGGCACAGATACGCAGTATTTT.